The clone carrying this TCR beta chain was detected once. Sequence at one end of the junction differs from germline and may be a read error. Treatment in this sample: randomized to nivolumab then ipilimumab (arm A) or the reverse (arm B). DNA-damaging chemotherapy had not been given to any patient beforehand. Sorted cells were live CD3+CD8+, lacking CD19 and CD56, from PBMCs. This sample stems from a study of sequential checkpoint blockade in melanoma. The CDR3 spans 14 residues. In germline, CDR1 is SGHRS, CDR2 YFSETQ. Only in-frame clones appear in the TCRdb table, and some are missing; sequencing was by immunoSEQ multiplex PCR. In the table there are about 21,000 clones, approximately 80% of which are singletons.

This TCR was recovered from a human donor with melanoma. The sequencing used CD8+ T cells sorted from blood (inferred from file names), collected from a patient given nivolumab and ipilimumab in sequence. V gene TRBV5-1 combines with J gene TRBJ2-3, with TRBD1 matching 8 bases. CDR3 sequence: CASSLGQDTDTQYF. CDR3 bases: TGCGCCAGCAGTTTGGGACAGGACACAGATACGCAGTATTTT. The whole variable domain, filled in from reference TRBV5-1 and TRBJ2-3, reads KAGVTQTPRYLIKTRGQQVTLSCSPISGHRSVSWYQQTPGQGLQFLFEYFSETQRNKGNFPGRFSGRQFSNSRSEMNVSTLELGDSALYLCASSLGQDTDTQYFGPGTRLTVL.